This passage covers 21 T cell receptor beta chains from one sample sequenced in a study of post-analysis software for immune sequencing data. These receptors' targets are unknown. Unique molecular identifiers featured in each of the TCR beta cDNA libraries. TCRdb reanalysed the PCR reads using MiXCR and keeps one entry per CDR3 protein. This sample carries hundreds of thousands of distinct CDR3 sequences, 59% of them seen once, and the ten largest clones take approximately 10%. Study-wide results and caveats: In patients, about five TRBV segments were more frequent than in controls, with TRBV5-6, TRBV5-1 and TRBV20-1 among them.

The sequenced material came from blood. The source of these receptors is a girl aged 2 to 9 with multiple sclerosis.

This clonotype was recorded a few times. The CDR3, as DNA: TGTGCCAGCAGCTTAGGTCTTCTAGCGCAGGCAGATACGCAGTATTTT. Its translation is CASSLGLLAQADTQYF. This chain joins TRBV7-2 and TRBJ2-3; possibly TRBD2 for D (6 bases). V was pared by 1 base and J by 4 bases, with 15 bases between. CDR1 is SGHTA, CDR2 FQGNSA, per germline. This CDR3 has 16 amino acids. Using reference TRBV7-2 and TRBJ2-3 for the parts outside the CDR3, the full variable domain is GAGVSQSPSNKVTEKGKDVELRCDPISGHTALYWYRQSLGQGLEFLIYFQGNSAPDKSGLPSDRFSAERTGGSVSTLTIQRTQQEDSAVYLCASSLGLLAQADTQYFGPGTRLTVL.

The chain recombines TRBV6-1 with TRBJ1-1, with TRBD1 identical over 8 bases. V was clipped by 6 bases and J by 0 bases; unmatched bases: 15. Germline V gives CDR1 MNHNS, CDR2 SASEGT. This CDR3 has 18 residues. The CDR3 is CASRHYGARGRMNTEAFF. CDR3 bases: TGTGCCAGCAGGCATTACGGGGCCAGGGGGCGAATGAACACTGAAGCTTTCTTT.

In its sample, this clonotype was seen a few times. CDR3 sequence reads: CASRPGLHSRNEQFF. Here the CDR3 DNA reads TGTGCCAGCCGACCGGGACTTCATTCTCGCAATGAGCAGTTCTTC. The chain carries TRBV10-3 and TRBJ2-1, with D perhaps TRBD2 (6 bases). The CDR3 runs 15 residues. CDR1 is ENHRY, CDR2 SYGVKD, per germline. V lost 10 bases, J lost 6 bases, and 22 bases lay in between.

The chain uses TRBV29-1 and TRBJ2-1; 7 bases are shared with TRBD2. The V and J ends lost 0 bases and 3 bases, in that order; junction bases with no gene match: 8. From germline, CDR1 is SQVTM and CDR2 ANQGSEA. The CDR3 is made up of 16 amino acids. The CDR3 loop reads CSVEEGGEPNYNEQFF. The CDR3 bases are TGCAGCGTTGAAGAGGGAGGGGAGCCGAACTACAATGAGCAGTTCTTC.

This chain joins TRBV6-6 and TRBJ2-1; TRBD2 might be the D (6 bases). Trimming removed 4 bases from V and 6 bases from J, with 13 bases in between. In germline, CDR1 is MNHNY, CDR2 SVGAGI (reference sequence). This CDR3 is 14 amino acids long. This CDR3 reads CASSLSGTLNEQFF. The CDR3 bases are TGTGCCAGCAGTTTATCCGGGACTCTCAATGAGCAGTTCTTC.

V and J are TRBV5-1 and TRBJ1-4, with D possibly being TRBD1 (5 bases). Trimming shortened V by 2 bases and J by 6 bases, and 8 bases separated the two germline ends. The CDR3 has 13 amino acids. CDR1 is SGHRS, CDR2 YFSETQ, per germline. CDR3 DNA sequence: TGCGCCAGCAGCTTCCAGGGCGATGAAAAACTGTTTTTT. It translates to CASSFQGDEKLFF. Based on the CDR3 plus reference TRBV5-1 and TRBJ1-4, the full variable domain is KAGVTQTPRYLIKTRGQQVTLSCSPISGHRSVSWYQQTPGQGLQFLFEYFSETQRNKGNFPGRFSGRQFSNSRSEMNVSTLELGDSALYLCASSFQGDEKLFFGSGTQLSVL.

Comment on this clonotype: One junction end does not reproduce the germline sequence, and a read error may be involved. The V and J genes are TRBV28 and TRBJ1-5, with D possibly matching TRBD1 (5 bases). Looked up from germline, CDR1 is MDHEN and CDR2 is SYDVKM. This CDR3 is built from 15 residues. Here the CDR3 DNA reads TGTGCCAGCAGCTTATCCCGGGGGGACGGACAGCCCCAGCATTTT. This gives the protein CASSLSRGDGQPQHF.

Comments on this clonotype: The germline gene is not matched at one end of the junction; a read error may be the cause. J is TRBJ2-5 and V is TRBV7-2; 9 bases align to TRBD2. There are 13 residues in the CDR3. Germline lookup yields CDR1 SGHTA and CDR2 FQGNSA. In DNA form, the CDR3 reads TGTGCCAGCAGCCTAGCGGGACCATGGGCCCAGTACTTC. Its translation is CASSLAGPWAQYF.

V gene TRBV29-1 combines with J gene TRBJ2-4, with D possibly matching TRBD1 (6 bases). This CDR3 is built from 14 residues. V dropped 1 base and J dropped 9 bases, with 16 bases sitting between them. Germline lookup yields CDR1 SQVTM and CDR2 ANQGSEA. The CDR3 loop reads CSVEGWQGQSIQYF. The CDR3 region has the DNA TGCAGCGTTGAAGGGTGGCAGGGGCAAAGCATTCAGTACTTC.

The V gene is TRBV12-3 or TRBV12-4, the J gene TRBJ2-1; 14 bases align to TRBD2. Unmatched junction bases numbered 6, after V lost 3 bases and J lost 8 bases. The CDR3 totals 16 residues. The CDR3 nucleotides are TGTGCCAGCAGTTTCCAGACTAGCGGGAGGGTCGATGAGCAGTTCTTC. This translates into CASSFQTSGRVDEQFF.

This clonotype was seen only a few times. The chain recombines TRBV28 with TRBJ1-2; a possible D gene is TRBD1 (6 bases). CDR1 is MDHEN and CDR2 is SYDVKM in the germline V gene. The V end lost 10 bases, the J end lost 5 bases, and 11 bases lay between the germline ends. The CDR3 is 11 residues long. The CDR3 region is CATGGGYGYTF. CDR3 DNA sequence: TGTGCCACCGGAGGGGGGTATGGCTACACCTTC.

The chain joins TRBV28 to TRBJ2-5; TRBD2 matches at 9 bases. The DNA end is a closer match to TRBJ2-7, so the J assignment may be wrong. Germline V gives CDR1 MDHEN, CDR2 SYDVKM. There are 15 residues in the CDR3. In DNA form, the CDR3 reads TGTGCCAGCAGTACCGCCGGGACTAGCTCAACCGAGCAGTACTTC. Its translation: CASSTAGTSSTEQYF.

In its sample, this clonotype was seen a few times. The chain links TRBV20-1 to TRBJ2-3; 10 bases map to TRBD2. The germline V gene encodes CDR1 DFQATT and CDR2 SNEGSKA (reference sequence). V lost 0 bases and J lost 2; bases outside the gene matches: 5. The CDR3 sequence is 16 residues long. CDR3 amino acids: CSARDPTSGNTDTQYF. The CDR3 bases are TGCAGTGCTAGAGATCCCACTAGCGGGAACACAGATACGCAGTATTTT.

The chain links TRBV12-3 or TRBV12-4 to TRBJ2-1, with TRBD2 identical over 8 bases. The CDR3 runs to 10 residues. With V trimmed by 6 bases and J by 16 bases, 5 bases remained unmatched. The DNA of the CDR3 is TGTGCCAGCAGGGGGACTAGAGCATTCTTC. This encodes CASRGTRAFF.

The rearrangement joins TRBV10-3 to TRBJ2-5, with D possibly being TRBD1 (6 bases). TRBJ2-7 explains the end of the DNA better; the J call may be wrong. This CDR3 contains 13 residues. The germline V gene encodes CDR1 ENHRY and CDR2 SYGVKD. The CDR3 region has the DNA TGTGCCATCAGTGAGCGGACAGTCTACGAGCAGTACTTC. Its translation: CAISERTVYEQYF.

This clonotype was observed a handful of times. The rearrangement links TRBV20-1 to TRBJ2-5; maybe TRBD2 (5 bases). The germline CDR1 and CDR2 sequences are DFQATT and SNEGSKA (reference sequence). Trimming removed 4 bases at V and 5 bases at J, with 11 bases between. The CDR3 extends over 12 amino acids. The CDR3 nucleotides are TGCAGTGCTAATCGGCGGGCGGAGACCCAGTACTTC. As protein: CSANRRAETQYF.

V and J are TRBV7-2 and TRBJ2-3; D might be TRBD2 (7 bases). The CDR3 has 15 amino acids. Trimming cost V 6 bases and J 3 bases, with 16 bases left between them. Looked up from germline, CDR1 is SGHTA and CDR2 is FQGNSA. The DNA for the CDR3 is TGTGCCAGCAGGCCTAGGGGGGGAGGGACAGATACGCAGTATTTT. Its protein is CASRPRGGGTDTQYF.

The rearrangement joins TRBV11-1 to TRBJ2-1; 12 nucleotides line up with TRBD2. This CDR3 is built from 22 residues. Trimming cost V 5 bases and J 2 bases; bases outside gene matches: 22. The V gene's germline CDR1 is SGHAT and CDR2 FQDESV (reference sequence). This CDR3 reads CASSPPFGPGPGLAGTYNEQFF. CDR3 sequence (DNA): TGTGCCAGCAGCCCCCCCTTTGGGCCAGGGCCCGGACTAGCGGGGACCTACAATGAGCAGTTCTTC.

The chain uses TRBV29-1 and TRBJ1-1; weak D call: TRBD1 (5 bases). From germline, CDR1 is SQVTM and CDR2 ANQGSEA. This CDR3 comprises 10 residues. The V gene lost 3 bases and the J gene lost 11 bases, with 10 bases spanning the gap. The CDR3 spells CSVDRRGAFF. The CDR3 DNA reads TGCAGCGTTGATCGCCGGGGGGCTTTCTTT.

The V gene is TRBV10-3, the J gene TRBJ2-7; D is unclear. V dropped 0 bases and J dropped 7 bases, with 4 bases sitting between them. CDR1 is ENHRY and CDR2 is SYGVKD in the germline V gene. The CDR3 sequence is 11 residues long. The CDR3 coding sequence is TGTGCCATCAGTGAGTCGCGGGAGCAGTACTTC. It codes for CAISESREQYF.

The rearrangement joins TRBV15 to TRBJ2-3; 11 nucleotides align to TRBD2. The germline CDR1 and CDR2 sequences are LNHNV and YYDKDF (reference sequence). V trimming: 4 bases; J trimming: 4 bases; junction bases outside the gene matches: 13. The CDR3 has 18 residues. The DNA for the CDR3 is TGTGCCACCAGCATAACCCCGGGGAGACTAGCGGGATCAGATACGCAGTATTTT. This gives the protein CATSITPGRLAGSDTQYF.